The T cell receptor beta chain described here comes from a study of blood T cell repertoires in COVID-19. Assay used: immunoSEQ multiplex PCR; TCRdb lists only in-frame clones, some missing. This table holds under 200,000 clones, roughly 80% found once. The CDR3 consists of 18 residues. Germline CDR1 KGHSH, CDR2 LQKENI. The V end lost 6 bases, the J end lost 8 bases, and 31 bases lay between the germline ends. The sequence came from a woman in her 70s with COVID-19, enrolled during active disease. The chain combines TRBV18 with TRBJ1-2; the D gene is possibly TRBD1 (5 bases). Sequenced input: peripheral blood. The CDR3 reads CASSHNTGTAGESRGYTF. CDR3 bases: TGTGCCAGCTCTCACAATACCGGGACGGCGGGGGAAAGTAGAGGCTACACCTTC.